The 22 T cell receptor beta chains below all came from one sample that was sequenced in a study of T cell responses to AZD1222 COVID-19 vaccine. The data were produced by immunoSEQ multiplex PCR, yet TCRdb's version contains in-frame clones alone and is incomplete. The sample holds 140,000 to 150,000 clones, roughly nine tenths seen once. The material sequenced was peripheral blood, taken 28 days after the second dose of the MenACWY control vaccine. These receptors were collected from an adult who received the MenACWY meningococcal vaccine as a control.

The chain links TRBV11-3 to TRBJ2-7; 7 nucleotides line up with TRBD1. Germline V gives CDR1 SGHNT, CDR2 YENEEA. The CDR3 covers 15 residues. J lost 6 bases, V lost 3 bases, and 11 bases had no gene match. The DNA of the CDR3 is TGTGCCAGCAGCTTCGGACAGGTTCTAACGAGCGAGCAGTACTTC. This sequence encodes CASSFGQVLTSEQYF.

The gene calls are TRBV15 and TRBJ2-5; D might be TRBD2 (6 bases). The ends were cut back, 1 base at V and 2 bases at J, with 11 bases in the middle. The CDR3 contains 15 residues. CDR1 is LNHNV and CDR2 is YYDKDF in the germline V gene (reference sequence). As DNA, the CDR3 is TGTGCCACCAGCAGAGTGTGGAGGGGTCAAGAGACCCAGTACTTC. Translating it yields CATSRVWRGQETQYF.

The chain employs TRBV5-6 and TRBJ1-1, with D maybe TRBD1 (5 bases). The germline V gene has CDR1 SGHDT and CDR2 YYEEEE. V lost 4 bases, J lost 1 base, and 11 bases lay in between. The CDR3 runs to 14 residues. CDR3 sequence reads: CASSRETGNTEAFF. CDR3 sequence (DNA): TGTGCCAGCAGCCGCGAAACAGGGAACACTGAAGCTTTCTTT.

As DNA, the CDR3 is TGTGCCAGCAGTTCGACAGGGGGTGTTCAGCCCCAGCATTTT. Its protein product is CASSSTGGVQPQHF. The V and J genes are TRBV6-2 or TRBV6-3 and TRBJ1-5; 9 bases map to TRBD1. The CDR3 runs to 14 residues. Trimming cost V 4 bases and J 6 bases; bases outside gene matches: 4. Germline V gene data show CDR1 as MNHEY and CDR2 as SVGEGT.

This clone has just one count. V gene TRBV2 combines with J gene TRBJ1-5; tentative D call: TRBD1 (6 bases). Trimming removed 7 bases at V and 7 bases at J, with 17 bases between. The CDR3 is 14 residues long. Looked up from germline, CDR1 is SNHLY and CDR2 is FYNNEI. The CDR3 region has the DNA TGTGCCAGCAAGGGCGGGGGCGAGGGGCAGCCCCAGCATTTT. Translating gives CASKGGGEGQPQHF.

V and J are TRBV4-3 and TRBJ1-1; the match to TRBD1 covers 9 bases. The CDR3 is made up of 15 amino acids. CDR1 LGHNA and CDR2 YSLEER come from the germline V gene. V dropped 5 bases and J dropped 0; count of bases not matched to a gene: 4. The CDR3 DNA reads TGCGCCAGCAGCGCGACAGGGGGGTTGAACACTGAAGCTTTCTTT. Translation gives CASSATGGLNTEAFF.

The chain links TRBV5-6 to TRBJ2-7; 9 nucleotides align to TRBD1. Trimming cost V 5 bases and J 0 bases; bases outside gene matches: 6. CDR1 is SGHDT, CDR2 YYEEEE, per germline. CDR3 length: 15 residues. The CDR3 nucleotides read TGTGCCAGCAGTAAGGACAGGGGAATCTCCTACGAGCAGTACTTC. It yields the protein CASSKDRGISYEQYF.

The chain couples TRBV27 to TRBJ2-4; 14 bases map to TRBD2. The CDR3 spans 16 residues. Trimming at V came to 6 bases and at J to 8 bases, leaving 9 bases not matched to a gene. CDR1 is MNHEY and CDR2 is SMNVEV in the germline V gene (reference sequence). CDR3 bases: TGTGCCAGCAGGGGAGGGACTAGCGGGGGAAAGGACATTCAGTACTTC. Amino acid sequence: CASRGGTSGGKDIQYF.

This chain joins TRBV2 and TRBJ2-5; no clear D gene. With 6 bases removed from V and 4 bases from J, the gap between germline ends came to 15 bases. CDR3 length: 14 residues. From germline, CDR1 is SNHLY and CDR2 FYNNEI. In DNA form, the CDR3 reads TGTGCCAGCAGCGCCAACCCCCTTGGAGAGACCCAGTACTTC. This sequence encodes CASSANPLGETQYF.

The V gene is TRBV2, the J gene TRBJ1-4, with a tentative D call TRBD1 (5 bases). The CDR3 loop spans 14 amino acids. Per the germline V gene, CDR1 is SNHLY and CDR2 is FYNNEI. Trimming cost V 4 bases and J 0 bases, with 6 bases left between them. CDR3 amino acids: CASSGGATNEKLFF. In DNA form, the CDR3 reads TGTGCCAGCAGTGGGGGGGCAACTAATGAAAAACTGTTTTTT.

The gene calls are TRBV29-1 and TRBJ2-7, with TRBD1 matching 11 bases. The CDR3 spans 14 residues. Germline values: CDR1 SQVTM, CDR2 ANQGSEA. V was clipped by 7 bases and J by 7 bases; unmatched bases: 12. CDR3 bases: TGCAGCGCCGGAGGTGGACAGGGGGCGCGAGAGCAGTACTTC. Its protein is CSAGGGQGAREQYF.

The chain combines TRBV4-3 with TRBJ2-5; 8 nucleotides align to TRBD2. V was pared by 0 bases and J by 3 bases, with 3 bases of the junction left unmatched. Germline V gives CDR1 LGHNA, CDR2 YSLEER. The CDR3 runs 15 residues. The CDR3 loop reads CASSQETSGKETQYF. In DNA form, the CDR3 reads TGCGCCAGCAGCCAAGAAACTAGCGGCAAAGAGACCCAGTACTTC.

The chain links TRBV12-3 or TRBV12-4 to TRBJ2-7; 9 bases are a match to TRBD1. The length of the CDR3 is 13 residues. V lost 10 bases, J lost 0 bases, and 4 bases stayed unmatched. The CDR3 bases are TGTGCCACCCGGACAGGGGTCTCCTACGAGCAGTACTTC. Translation gives CATRTGVSYEQYF.

This chain joins TRBV3-1 (or the pseudogene TRBV3-2) and TRBJ2-3, with D perhaps TRBD2 (5 bases). The length of the CDR3 is 16 residues. The germline V and J ends were trimmed by 0 bases and 3 bases, with 13 bases remaining between them. The germline V gene has CDR1 LGHDT and CDR2 YNNKEL (reference sequence). CDR3 loop: CASSQETEVVTDTQYF. The CDR3 coding sequence is TGTGCCAGCAGCCAAGAAACGGAGGTGGTAACAGATACGCAGTATTTT.

The rearrangement joins TRBV21-1 to TRBJ2-7. TRBV21-1 is classified as a pseudogene. The CDR3 spans 16 residues. CDR3 loop: CASSKLGAPSSYEQYF. In DNA form, the CDR3 reads TGTGCCAGCAGCAAACTCGGGGCCCCCTCCTCCTACGAGCAGTACTTC.

This chain uses TRBV3-1 (or the pseudogene TRBV3-2) with TRBJ2-3; TRBD2 matches at 15 bases. Germline V gene data show CDR1 as LGHDT and CDR2 as YNNKEL (reference sequence). The CDR3 loop spans 19 amino acids. V was clipped by 4 bases and J by 1 base; unmatched bases: 9. The CDR3 protein is CASSRGLAGGPAGTDTQYF. The CDR3 DNA reads as TGTGCCAGCAGCCGCGGACTAGCGGGGGGGCCCGCTGGCACAGATACGCAGTATTTT.

This clone was counted a single time. This rearrangement joins TRBV7-3 to TRBJ1-6; 8 nucleotides match TRBD1. The germline V gene has CDR1 SGHTA and CDR2 FQGTGA. J was trimmed by 7 bases and V by 3 bases; bases with no gene match: 2. The CDR3 is 14 amino acids. DNA for the CDR3: TGTGCCAGCAGCTTCGGACAGGGAAATTCACCCCTCCACTTT. As protein: CASSFGQGNSPLHF.

The sample holds one count of this clone. This chain uses TRBV2 with TRBJ1-2; possible D gene TRBD1, 5 bases. The CDR3 has 12 residues. Deletions cut 6 bases from V and 3 bases from J, with 8 bases between. Looked up from germline, CDR1 is SNHLY and CDR2 is FYNNEI. This CDR3 is CASRSGHYGYTF. The CDR3 coding sequence is TGTGCCAGCAGGTCAGGGCACTATGGCTACACCTTC.

This clone was detected once. This rearrangement joins TRBV7-6 to TRBJ2-7, with 9 bases fitting TRBD1. CDR3 length equals 11 residues. Unmatched junction bases numbered 1, after V lost 4 bases and J lost 9 bases. CDR1 and CDR2 from the germline V gene are SGHVS and FNYEAQ. The CDR3 loop reads CASSSGQGQYF. CDR3 nucleotide sequence: TGTGCCAGCAGCTCGGGACAGGGGCAGTACTTC.

This sequence joins TRBV28 and TRBJ2-2; D might be TRBD1 or TRBD2, each matching 5 bases. Between the trimmed V and J ends, which lost 6 bases and 1 base, there was a span of 12 bases. The CDR3 runs to 15 residues. CDR1 and CDR2 (germline): MDHEN, SYDVKM. CDR3 bases: TGTGCCAGCAGCCCCGGGACGGTGAACACCGGGGAGCTGTTTTTT. Translated: CASSPGTVNTGELFF.

By share of the sample, this clone is medium-sized. This chain connects TRBV6-1 to TRBJ1-5; D is unclear. In germline, CDR1 is MNHNS, CDR2 SASEGT. Trimming shortened V by 1 base and J by 3 bases, and 10 bases separated the two germline ends. The CDR3 consists of 15 residues. This CDR3 is CASSEDPENNQPQHF. The CDR3, as DNA: TGTGCCAGCAGTGAAGACCCCGAAAACAATCAGCCCCAGCATTTT.

The V call is TRBV5-5, the J call TRBJ1-2, with 8 bases identical to TRBD1. Germline lookup yields CDR1 SGHKS and CDR2 YYEKEE (reference sequence). The CDR3 length is 15 residues. The ends lost 0 bases at V and 3 bases at J; junction bases unmatched: 4. The CDR3, as DNA: TGTGCCAGCAGCTTGGCCTCGGGACAGGACTATGGCTACACCTTC. As protein: CASSLASGQDYGYTF.